The sequence of this T cell receptor (beta chain) was determined in a study of T-cell reconstitution after alpha-beta-depleted transplantation in children. Germline V gives CDR1 ENHRY, CDR2 SYGVKD. After removal of 2 bases from V and 1 base from J, the junction contained 3 bases not matched to a gene. The CDR3 is 16 amino acids. Regarding the study as a whole: Reported findings indicate that, about two months after transplant, alpha-beta T cells came from several hundred expanded clones, which were derived from non-depleted graft cells. The origin of high day-60 TCRbeta diversity in some patients lay in surviving recipient T cells and thymic progenitors. At the one-year point after transplant, T-cell counts and TCRbeta diversity were found to come mostly from T cells that had been newly produced.

Note on this clonotype: Its target is not known.

A library of TCRbeta sequences, prepared with unique molecular identifiers, was generated. TCRdb redid the calling of the PCR reads with MiXCR, one entry per CDR3 protein. The top ten clones hold roughly 5% of a sample with around 800,000 distinct CDR3 sequences, around 15% of them seen once. The chain combines TRBV10-3 with TRBJ2-3, with 10 bases matching TRBD2. The specimen comprised PBMCs, mostly from graft donor cells, sampled 360 days after TCRalphabeta/CD19-depleted stem cell transplant. The TCR sequence derives from a male patient between 10 and 17 years old who had a stem cell transplant for acute lymphoblastic leukemia, so the T cells may come from the graft donor. CDR3 DNA sequence: TGTGCCATCAGTGAGAAAAGCGGGAGGGGCACAGATACGCAGTATTTT. It codes for CAISEKSGRGTDTQYF.